This T cell receptor beta chain came from a study of blood T cells in healthy people across ages. Broader study findings: It was not known whether donors were CMV positive (a possible confounder of expanded clonotype changes). Samples with more naive T cells showed higher observed beta diversity. The lack of PBMC sorting stopped any conclusive naive versus antigen-experienced comparison.

About this clonotype itself: What it binds is not known.

Sample-barcoded 5' priming and a J-beta primer mix drove a second PCR of 7 to 11 cycles. Every cDNA was tagged by a template-switch adaptor with 12 random nucleotides. MiXCR, applied by TCRdb to the 5' RACE reads, yields one record per CDR3 protein. The table records approximately 800,000 distinct CDR3 sequences, about 55% of them present only once. The V gene's germline CDR1 is SGDLS and CDR2 YYNGEE. The CDR3 is 15 amino acids. V gave up 0 bases and J gave up 2 bases, with 11 bases separating them. This chain uses TRBV9 with TRBJ2-5, with D maybe TRBD2 (5 bases). Specimen: blood. The TCR sequence derives from a man of 80 years or more in good health. DNA for the CDR3: TGTGCCAGCAGCGTAGGGCAGCGGTCACAAGAGACCCAGTACTTC. The encoded protein is CASSVGQRSQETQYF.